These 8 T cell receptor beta chains were sequenced from one sample in a study of human T cells and chemical hapten exposure. Time point noted: patch test 1, 2 weeks after DPC sensitization. The treatment was: therapeutic diphenylcyclopropenone sensitization with weekly scalp DPC. TCRdb analysed the RACE reads with MiXCR anew, one entry per CDR3 protein. The table lists more than 80,000 distinct CDR3 sequences, about 8% of them singletons. The sequenced sample was whole blood, obtained in connection with sensitization to the hapten diphenylcyclopropenone (DPC). Receptors were obtained from a woman in her 30s with alopecia areata. Some clones in this sample may be carry-over from other donors' samples.

In this sample, this clonotype turned up many times. The CDR3 nucleotides read TGTGCCAGCAGTGAAAGGGGAACGAGTACTGAAGCTTTCTTT. Translated, it gives CASSERGTSTEAFF. The J gene is TRBJ1-1, the V gene TRBV6-1; D may be TRBD1 (5 bases). The CDR3 covers 14 residues. With 2 bases removed from V and 5 bases from J, the gap between germline ends came to 12 bases. Germline CDR1 is MNHNS and CDR2 is SASEGT.

Ten or more counts support this clonotype. V usage is TRBV11-1 and J usage is TRBJ1-1; D remains unclear. Germline values: CDR1 SGHAT, CDR2 FQDESV (reference sequence). This CDR3 has 14 amino acids. V lost 5 bases and J 5 bases, leaving 15 bases between the germline ends. The CDR3 DNA reads TGTGCCAGCAGCCTCTGGACCCTTGGGACTGAAGCTTTCTTT. Its protein is CASSLWTLGTEAFF.

The rearrangement uses TRBV15 and TRBJ2-5, with 8 bases that match TRBD2. The length of the CDR3 is 16 residues. The germline CDR1 and CDR2 sequences are LNHNV and YYDKDF (reference sequence). V gave up 0 bases and J gave up 7 bases; unmatched junction bases: 10. CDR3 sequence: CATSRDLTSGGGTQYF. The CDR3 nucleotides read TGTGCCACCAGCAGAGATCTAACTAGCGGAGGGGGGACCCAGTACTTC.

A few counts support this clonotype. The rearrangement uses TRBV3-1 and TRBJ2-3, with TRBD1 as a possible D gene (6 bases). Trimming took 5 bases from V and 3 from J, leaving 15 bases between them. CDR3 length: 15 amino acids. The germline V gene encodes CDR1 LGHDT and CDR2 YNNKEL (reference sequence). DNA of the CDR3: TGTGCCAGCAGCTCGACCACAGGGAAAACAGATACGCAGTATTTT. It is translated as CASSSTTGKTDTQYF.

The V and J genes are TRBV12-5 and TRBJ1-1; D is perhaps TRBD1 (6 bases). The CDR3 contains 14 residues. The V end lost 5 bases, the J end lost 6 bases, and 16 bases lay between the germline ends. The germline CDR1 and CDR2 sequences are LGHNT and FRNRAP. The CDR3 DNA is TGTGCTAGTGGTCAAGTTCAGGGGTTCCCTGAAGCTTTCTTT. This translates into CASGQVQGFPEAFF. Complete variable domain (other parts from reference TRBV12-5 and TRBJ1-1): DARVTQTPRHKVTEMGQEVTMRCQPILGHNTVFWYRQTMMQGLELLAYFRNRAPLDDSGMPKDRFSAEMPDATLATLKIQPSEPRDSAVYFCASGQVQGFPEAFFGQGTRLTVV.

The table lists this clonotype with a few counts. The chain has TRBV28 and TRBJ1-2, with a weak D call TRBD1 (6 bases). CDR1 is MDHEN and CDR2 is SYDVKM in the germline V gene. V shed 2 bases and J shed 8 bases, with 9 bases lying between them. This CDR3 is built from 12 residues. CDR3 loop: CASSLGQLGYTF. The CDR3, as DNA: TGTGCCAGCAGTTTAGGACAGCTCGGCTACACCTTC.

This clonotype has a count of ten or more. V and J are TRBV3-1 and TRBJ2-1, with 8 bases that match TRBD1. The CDR3 covers 17 residues. After removal of 3 bases from V and 2 bases from J, the junction contained 9 bases not matched to a gene. The V gene's germline CDR1 is LGHDT and CDR2 YNNKEL (reference sequence). CDR3 coding DNA: TGTGCCAGCAGCCAGCTGCACCCGGGACAGGCCTACAATGAGCAGTTCTTC. Translated, it gives CASSQLHPGQAYNEQFF.

There are a few counts of this clonotype. The V and J genes are TRBV7-9 and TRBJ1-2; no clear D. Trimming left V 1 base short and J 2 bases short, with 5 bases between. Germline V gene data show CDR1 as SEHNR and CDR2 as FQNEAQ (reference sequence). CDR3 length equals 13 residues. The CDR3 here is CASSLGANYGYTF. The CDR3 DNA sequence: TGTGCCAGCAGCTTAGGAGCCAACTATGGCTACACCTTC.